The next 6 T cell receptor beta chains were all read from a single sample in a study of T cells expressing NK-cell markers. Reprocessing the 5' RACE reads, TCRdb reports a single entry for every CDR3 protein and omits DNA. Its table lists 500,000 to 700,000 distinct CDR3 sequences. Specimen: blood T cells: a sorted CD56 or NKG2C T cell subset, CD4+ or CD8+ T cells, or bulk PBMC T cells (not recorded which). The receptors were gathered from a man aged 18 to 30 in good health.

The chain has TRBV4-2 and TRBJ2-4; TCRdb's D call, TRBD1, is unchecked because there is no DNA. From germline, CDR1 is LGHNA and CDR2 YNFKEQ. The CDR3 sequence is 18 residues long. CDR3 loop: CASSRGTGGVLDKNIQYF.

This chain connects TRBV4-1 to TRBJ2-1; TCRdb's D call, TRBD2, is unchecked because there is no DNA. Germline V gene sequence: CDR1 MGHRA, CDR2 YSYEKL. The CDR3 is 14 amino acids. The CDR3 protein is CAVSEAGGPYEQFF.

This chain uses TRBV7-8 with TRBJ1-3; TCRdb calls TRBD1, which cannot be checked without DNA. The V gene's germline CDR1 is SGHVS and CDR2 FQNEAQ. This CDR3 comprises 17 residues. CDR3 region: CASSLVPGTHSGNTIYF.

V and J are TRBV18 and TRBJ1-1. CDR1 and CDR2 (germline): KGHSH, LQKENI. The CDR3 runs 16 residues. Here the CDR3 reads CASSPRPISLNTEAFF.

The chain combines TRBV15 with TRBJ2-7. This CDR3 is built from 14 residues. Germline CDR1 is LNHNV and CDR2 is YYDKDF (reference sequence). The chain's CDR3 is CATSRDRGRVEQYF.

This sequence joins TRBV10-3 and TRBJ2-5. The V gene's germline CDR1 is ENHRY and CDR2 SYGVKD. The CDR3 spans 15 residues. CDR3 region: CAISEGSARQETQYF.